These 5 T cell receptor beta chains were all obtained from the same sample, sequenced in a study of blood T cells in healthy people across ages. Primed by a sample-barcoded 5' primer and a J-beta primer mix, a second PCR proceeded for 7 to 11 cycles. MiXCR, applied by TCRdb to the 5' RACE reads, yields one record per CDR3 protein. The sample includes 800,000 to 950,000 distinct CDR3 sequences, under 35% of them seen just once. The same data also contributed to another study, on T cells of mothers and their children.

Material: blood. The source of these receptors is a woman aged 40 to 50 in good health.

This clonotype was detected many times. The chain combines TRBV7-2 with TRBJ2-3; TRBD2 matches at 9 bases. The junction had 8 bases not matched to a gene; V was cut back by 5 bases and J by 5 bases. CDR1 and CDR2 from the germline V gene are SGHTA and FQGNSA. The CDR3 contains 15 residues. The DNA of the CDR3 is TGTGCCAGCAGCCCCCAGGGTAGCGGGGGAGATACGCAGTATTTT. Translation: CASSPQGSGGDTQYF.

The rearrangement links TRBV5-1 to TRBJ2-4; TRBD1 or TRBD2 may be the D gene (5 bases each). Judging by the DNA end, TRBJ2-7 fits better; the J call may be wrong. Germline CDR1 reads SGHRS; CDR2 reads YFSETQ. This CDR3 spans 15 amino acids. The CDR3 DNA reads TGCGCCAGCAGCAGTACCGGGACGATTGAGGGCGAGCAGTACTTC. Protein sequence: CASSSTGTIEGEQYF.

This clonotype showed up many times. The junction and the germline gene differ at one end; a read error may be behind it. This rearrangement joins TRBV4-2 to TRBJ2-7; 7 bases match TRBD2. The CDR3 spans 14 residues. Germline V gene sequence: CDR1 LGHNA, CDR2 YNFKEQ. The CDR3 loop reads CASSQVGGGYEQYF. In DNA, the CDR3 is TGTGCCAGCAGTCAAGTTGGCGGGGGCTACGAGCAGTACTTC.

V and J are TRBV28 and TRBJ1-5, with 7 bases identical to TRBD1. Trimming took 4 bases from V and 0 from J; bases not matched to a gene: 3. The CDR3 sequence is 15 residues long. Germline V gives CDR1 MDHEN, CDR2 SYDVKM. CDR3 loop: CASSWGQNSNQPQHF. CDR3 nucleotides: TGTGCCAGCAGTTGGGGACAGAATAGCAATCAGCCCCAGCATTTT. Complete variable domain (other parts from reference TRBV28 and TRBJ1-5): DVKVTQSSRYLVKRTGEKVFLECVQDMDHENMFWYRQDPGLGLRLIYFSYDVKMKEKGDIPEGYSVSREKKERFSLILESASTNQTSMYLCASSWGQNSNQPQHFGDGTRLSIL.

The CDR3 protein is CSVASTSIWGGYTF. The CDR3 DNA reads TGCAGCGTTGCGTCCACCTCTATCTGGGGTGGCTACACCTTC. The genes are TRBV29-1 and TRBJ1-2; D is undetermined. V gave up 4 bases and J gave up 7 bases, with 19 bases separating them. Germline V CDR1 and CDR2: SQVTM, ANQGSEA. The CDR3 spans 14 residues.